The text below deals with one TCR beta chain. This CDR3 is built from 12 residues. Germline V gives CDR1 WSHSY, CDR2 SAAADI. V gave up 0 bases and J gave up 11 bases, with 10 bases separating them. The data originate from a study of blood T cell repertoires in COVID-19. Per the study methods: For nucleated cells, counts were estimated from reference gene primer amplification. The protocol was immunoSEQ multiplex PCR, while the TCRdb copy is restricted to in-frame clones and leaves out a portion. Clone size and V and J calls were adopted from that table, with D and trimming inferred from the DNA. The sample holds approximately 320,000 clones, roughly 89% seen once. Those enrolled in Seattle joined during active infection and were followed longitudinally afterward.

The sequence was obtained from a woman in her twenties or thirties with COVID-19, enrolled during active disease. Sequencing input: peripheral blood. The chain joins TRBV10-2 to TRBJ1-1; D gene unclear. The CDR3 bases are TGCGCCAGCAGTGAGTCCACCACGGGGGCTTTCTTT. This gives the protein CASSESTTGAFF.